Listed below are T cell receptor beta chains from one sample, sequenced in a study of blood T cell repertoires in COVID-19. Libraries were prepared by immunoSEQ multiplex PCR; TCRdb keeps only in-frame clonotypes and omits some of them. Among more than 120,000 clones listed, 84% were seen once. Sequencing was done on a sample of PBMCs or T cells enriched from blood (not recorded which). The origin of the receptors is a man aged 50 to 60 in a cohort exposed to, infected with or recovered from COVID-19 (not recorded which). Both conserved end residues are part of each CDR3.

V	J	CDR3
TRBV28	TRBJ2-5	CASGLGGRLETQYF
TRBV19	TRBJ1-6	CASTTRGTAINPLHF
TRBV25-1	TRBJ2-2	CASTGTGNTGELFF
TRBV10-3	TRBJ1-1	CAIRVDRNTEAFF
TRBV7-9	TRBJ2-3	CASSSPSPTSGGEGDTQYF
TRBV19	TRBJ2-1	CASRLAGGPFNEQFF
TRBV7-9	TRBJ2-7	CASSPQSGEQYF
TRBV6-2/TRBV6-3	TRBJ2-7	CASSRAGTSYEQYF
TRBV7-9	TRBJ2-2	CARGETGELFF
TRBV16	TRBJ2-5	CASSQSLASGDLKKETQYF
TRBV19	TRBJ1-1	CASSIQGFTEAFF
TRBV19	TRBJ2-3	CASSPRQGEVDTQYF
TRBV7-2	TRBJ2-5	CASSRSLQETQYF
TRBV6-5	TRBJ1-1	CASRRDTEAFF
TRBV19	TRBJ2-7	CASSVTSAVGRYEQYF
TRBV19	TRBJ1-3	CASSISGGRLPSGNTIYF
TRBV14	TRBJ2-7	CASTSPRRGVLYF
TRBV3-1/TRBV3-2	TRBJ2-3	CASSEGLTDTQYF
TRBV27	TRBJ2-7	CASSPTRPVYEQYF
TRBV12-3/TRBV12-4	TRBJ2-5	CASSFDRETQYF
TRBV6-5	TRBJ1-2	CASSYWQNYGYTF
TRBV18	TRBJ1-1	CASSPPGQEERAFF
TRBV30	TRBJ2-7	CASTKGTGGRYEQYF
TRBV11-3	TRBJ1-1	CASSHQGSNTEAFF
TRBV27	TRBJ1-2	CASRPVGLYGYTF
TRBV28	TRBJ1-2	CAISPTPGRGNYGYTF
TRBV19	TRBJ1-5	CASSSDITSLIWHF
TRBV9	TRBJ1-2	CASSVEVGDYGYTF
TRBV24-1	TRBJ2-3	CATSDLLGDTQYF